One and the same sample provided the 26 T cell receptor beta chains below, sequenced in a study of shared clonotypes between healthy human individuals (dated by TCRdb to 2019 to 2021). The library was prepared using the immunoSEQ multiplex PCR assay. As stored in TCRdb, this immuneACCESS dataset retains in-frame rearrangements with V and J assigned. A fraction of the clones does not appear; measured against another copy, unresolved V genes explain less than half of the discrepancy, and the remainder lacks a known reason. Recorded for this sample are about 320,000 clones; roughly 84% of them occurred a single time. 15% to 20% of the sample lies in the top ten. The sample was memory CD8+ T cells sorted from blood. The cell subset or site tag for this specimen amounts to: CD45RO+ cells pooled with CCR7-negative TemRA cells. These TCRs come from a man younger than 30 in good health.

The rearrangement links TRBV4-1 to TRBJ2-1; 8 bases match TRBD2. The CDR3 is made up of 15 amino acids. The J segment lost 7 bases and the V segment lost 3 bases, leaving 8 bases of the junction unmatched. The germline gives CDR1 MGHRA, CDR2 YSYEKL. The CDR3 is CASSQVLAGRNEQFF. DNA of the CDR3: TGCGCCAGCAGCCAGGTTCTAGCGGGTCGTAATGAGCAGTTCTTC.

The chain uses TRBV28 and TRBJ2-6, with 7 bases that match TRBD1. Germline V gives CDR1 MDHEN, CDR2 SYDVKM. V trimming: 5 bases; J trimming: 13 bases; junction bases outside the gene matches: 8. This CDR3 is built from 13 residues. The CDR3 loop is CASSEFTGEVLTF. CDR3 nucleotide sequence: TGTGCCAGCAGTGAATTTACAGGGGAAGTCCTGACTTTC.

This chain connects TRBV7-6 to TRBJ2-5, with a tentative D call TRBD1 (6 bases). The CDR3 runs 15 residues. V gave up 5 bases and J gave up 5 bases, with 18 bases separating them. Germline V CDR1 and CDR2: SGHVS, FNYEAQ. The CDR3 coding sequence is TGTGCCAGCAGCGGATTCCAAGACAGGTGGGAGACCCAGTACTTC. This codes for CASSGFQDRWETQYF.

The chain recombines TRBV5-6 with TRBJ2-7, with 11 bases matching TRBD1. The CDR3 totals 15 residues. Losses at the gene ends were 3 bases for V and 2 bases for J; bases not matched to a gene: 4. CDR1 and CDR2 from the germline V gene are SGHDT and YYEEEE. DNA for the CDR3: TGTGCCAGCAGCTGGGGGACAGGGGGTACCTACGAGCAGTACTTC. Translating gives CASSWGTGGTYEQYF.

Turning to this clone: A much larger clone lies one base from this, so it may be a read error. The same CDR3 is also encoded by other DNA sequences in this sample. The CDR3 here is CSVEPIANYGYTF. CDR3 DNA sequence: TGCAGCGTTGAGCCAATAGCTAACTATGGCTACACCTTC. V gene TRBV29-1 combines with J gene TRBJ1-2; D remains unclear. Trimming removed 3 bases at V and 0 bases at J, with 8 bases between. This CDR3 is built from 13 residues. CDR1 SQVTM and CDR2 ANQGSEA come from the germline V gene.

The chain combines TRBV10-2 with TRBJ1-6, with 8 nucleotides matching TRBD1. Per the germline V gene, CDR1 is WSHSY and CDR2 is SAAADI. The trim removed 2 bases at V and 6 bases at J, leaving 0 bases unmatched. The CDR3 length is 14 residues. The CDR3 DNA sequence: TGCGCCAGCAGTGAGACAGGGGGTAATTCACCCCTCCACTTT. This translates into CASSETGGNSPLHF.

The CDR3 region is CASSQDRTGKSSGANVLTF. As DNA, the CDR3 is TGCGCCAGCAGCCAAGATCGGACAGGAAAGAGCTCTGGGGCCAACGTCCTGACTTTC. The V call is TRBV4-3, the J call TRBJ2-6, with TRBD1 identical over 7 bases. V lost 0 bases to trimming and J lost 0 bases; unmatched junction nucleotides: 8. The CDR3 sequence is 19 residues long. Germline values: CDR1 LGHNA, CDR2 YSLEER.

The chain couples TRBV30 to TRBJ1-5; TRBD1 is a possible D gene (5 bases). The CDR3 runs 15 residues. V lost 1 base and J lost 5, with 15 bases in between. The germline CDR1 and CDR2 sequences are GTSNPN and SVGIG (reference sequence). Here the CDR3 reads CAWSDHIRDHQPQHF. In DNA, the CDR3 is TGTGCCTGGAGTGATCACATCAGGGACCATCAGCCCCAGCATTTT.

CDR3 DNA sequence: TGTGCCAGCAGACACCAGGGGGATGTCTACGAGCAGTACTTC. Amino acids: CASRHQGDVYEQYF. The chain couples TRBV6-5 to TRBJ2-7; 7 bases are shared with TRBD1. V shed 6 bases and J 3 bases; nucleotides not matched to a gene: 8. Germline V CDR1 and CDR2: MNHEY, SVGAGI. This CDR3 is built from 14 residues.

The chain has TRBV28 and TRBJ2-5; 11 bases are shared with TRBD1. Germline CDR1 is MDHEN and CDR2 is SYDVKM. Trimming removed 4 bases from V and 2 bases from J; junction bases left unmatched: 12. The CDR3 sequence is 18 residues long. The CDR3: CASSWGRGQGDPQETQYF. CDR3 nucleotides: TGTGCCAGCAGTTGGGGGAGGGGACAGGGGGACCCACAAGAGACCCAGTACTTC. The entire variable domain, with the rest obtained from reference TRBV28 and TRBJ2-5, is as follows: DVKVTQSSRYLVKRTGEKVFLECVQDMDHENMFWYRQDPGLGLRLIYFSYDVKMKEKGDIPEGYSVSREKKERFSLILESASTNQTSMYLCASSWGRGQGDPQETQYFGPGTRLLVL.

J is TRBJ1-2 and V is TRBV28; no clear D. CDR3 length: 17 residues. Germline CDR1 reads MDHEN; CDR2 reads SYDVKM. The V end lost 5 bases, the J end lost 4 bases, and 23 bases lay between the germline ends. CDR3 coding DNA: TGTGCCAGCAGTACGTTGGTGGTTGAGGGTGCCCCCTATGGCTACACCTTC. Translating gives CASSTLVVEGAPYGYTF.

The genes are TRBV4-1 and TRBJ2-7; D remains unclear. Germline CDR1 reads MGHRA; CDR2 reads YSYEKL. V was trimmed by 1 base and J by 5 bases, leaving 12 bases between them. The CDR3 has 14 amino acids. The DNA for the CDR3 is TGCGCCAGCAGCCAAGTTGCAGGCCGTAACGAGCAGTACTTC. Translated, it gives CASSQVAGRNEQYF.

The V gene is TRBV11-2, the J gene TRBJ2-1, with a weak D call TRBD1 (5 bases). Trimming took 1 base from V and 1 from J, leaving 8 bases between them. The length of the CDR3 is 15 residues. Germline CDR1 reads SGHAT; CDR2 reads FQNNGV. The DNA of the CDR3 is TGTGCCAGCAGCTTAGGTAGGGGTTCCTACAATGAGCAGTTCTTC. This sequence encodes CASSLGRGSYNEQFF.

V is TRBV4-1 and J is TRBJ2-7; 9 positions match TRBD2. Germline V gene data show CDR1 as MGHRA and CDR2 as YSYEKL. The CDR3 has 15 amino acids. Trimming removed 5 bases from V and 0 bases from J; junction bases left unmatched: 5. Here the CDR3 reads CASSYSTSGSYEQYF. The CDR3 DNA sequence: TGCGCCAGCAGCTACTCGACTAGCGGCTCCTACGAGCAGTACTTC.

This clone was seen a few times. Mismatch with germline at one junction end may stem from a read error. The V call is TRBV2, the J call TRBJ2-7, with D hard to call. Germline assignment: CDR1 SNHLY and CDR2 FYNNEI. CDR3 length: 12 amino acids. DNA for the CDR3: TGTGCCAGCAGGGCAGTCTCCAACGAGCAGTACTTC. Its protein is CASRAVSNEQYF.

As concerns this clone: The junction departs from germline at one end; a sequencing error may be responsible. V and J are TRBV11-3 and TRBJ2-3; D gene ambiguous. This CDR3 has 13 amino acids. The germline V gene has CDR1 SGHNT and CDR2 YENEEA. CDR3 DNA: TGTGCCAGCAGCCTAGACTCAGCAGATACGCAGTATTTT. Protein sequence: CASSLDSADTQYF.

CDR3 loop: CSGFGGDLYNEQFF. CDR3 nucleotides: TGCAGCGGTTTTGGGGGGGACCTCTACAATGAGCAGTTCTTC. This rearrangement joins TRBV29-1 to TRBJ2-1, with 7 bases identical to TRBD2. Germline lookup yields CDR1 SQVTM and CDR2 ANQGSEA. Losses at the gene ends were 7 bases for V and 3 bases for J; bases not matched to a gene: 9. There are 14 residues in the CDR3.

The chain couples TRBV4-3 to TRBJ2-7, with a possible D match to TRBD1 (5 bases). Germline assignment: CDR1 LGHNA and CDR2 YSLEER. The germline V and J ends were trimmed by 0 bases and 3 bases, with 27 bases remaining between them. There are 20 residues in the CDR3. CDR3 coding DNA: TGCGCCAGCAGCCAAGATGCCTACAGGACCCTCGGAGATCCCCTCTACGAGCAGTACTTC. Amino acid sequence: CASSQDAYRTLGDPLYEQYF.

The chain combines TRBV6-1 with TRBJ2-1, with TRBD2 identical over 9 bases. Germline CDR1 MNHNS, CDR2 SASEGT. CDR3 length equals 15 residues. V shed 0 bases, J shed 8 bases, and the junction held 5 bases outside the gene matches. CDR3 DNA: TGTGCCAGCAGTGAAGCAAGCGGGGGGCCCGATGAGCAGTTCTTC. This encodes CASSEASGGPDEQFF.

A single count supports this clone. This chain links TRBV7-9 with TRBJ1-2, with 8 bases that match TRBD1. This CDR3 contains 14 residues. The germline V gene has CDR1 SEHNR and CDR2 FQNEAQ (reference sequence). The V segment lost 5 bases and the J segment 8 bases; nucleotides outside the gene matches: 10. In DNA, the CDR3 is TGTGCCAGCAGCGCCTTCGCGACAGGGGAGGGCTACACCTTC. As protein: CASSAFATGEGYTF.

In DNA, the CDR3 is TGTGCCAGTAGTATAGATCTTGGCCTCACAGATACGCAGTATTTT. Translation: CASSIDLGLTDTQYF. The gene calls are TRBV19 and TRBJ2-3; no firm D call. The germline gives CDR1 LNHDA, CDR2 SQIVND (reference sequence). There are 15 residues in the CDR3. V was trimmed by 0 bases and J by 2 bases, leaving 9 bases between them.

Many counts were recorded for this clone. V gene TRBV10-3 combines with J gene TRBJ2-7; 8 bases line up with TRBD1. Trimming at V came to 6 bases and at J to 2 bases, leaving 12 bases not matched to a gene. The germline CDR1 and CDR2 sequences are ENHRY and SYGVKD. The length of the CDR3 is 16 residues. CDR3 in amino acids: CAISYSDRVATYEQYF. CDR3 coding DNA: TGTGCCATCAGCTATTCGGACAGGGTGGCTACCTACGAGCAGTACTTC.

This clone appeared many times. The CDR3 spells CASSYTRTGTEAFF. In DNA, the CDR3 is TGTGCCAGCAGTTACACCCGGACAGGCACTGAAGCTTTCTTT. The chain has TRBV6-5 and TRBJ1-1; 7 positions match TRBD1. The trim removed 2 bases at V and 4 bases at J, leaving 4 bases unmatched. The length of the CDR3 is 14 residues. Per the germline V gene, CDR1 is MNHEY and CDR2 is SVGAGI.

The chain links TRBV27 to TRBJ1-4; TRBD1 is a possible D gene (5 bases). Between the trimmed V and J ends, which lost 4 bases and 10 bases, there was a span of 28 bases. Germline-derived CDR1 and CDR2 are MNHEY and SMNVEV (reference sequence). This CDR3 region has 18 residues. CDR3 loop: CASSSGHGAAAEARKLFF. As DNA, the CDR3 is TGTGCCAGCAGTTCCGGACACGGGGCGGCGGCTGAAGCCAGAAAACTGTTTTTT. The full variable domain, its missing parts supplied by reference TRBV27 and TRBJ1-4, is EAQVTQNPRYLITVTGKKLTVTCSQNMNHEYMSWYRQDPGLGLRQIYYSMNVEVTDKGDVPEGYKVSRKEKRNFPLILESPSPNQTSLYFCASSSGHGAAAEARKLFFGSGTQLSVL.

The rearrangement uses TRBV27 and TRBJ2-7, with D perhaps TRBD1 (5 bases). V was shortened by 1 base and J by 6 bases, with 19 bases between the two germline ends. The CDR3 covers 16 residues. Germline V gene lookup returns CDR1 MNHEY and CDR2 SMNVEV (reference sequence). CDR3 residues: CASSLYLRTPPGEQYF. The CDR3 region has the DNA TGTGCCAGCAGTTTATATCTTCGGACACCCCCTGGCGAGCAGTACTTC.

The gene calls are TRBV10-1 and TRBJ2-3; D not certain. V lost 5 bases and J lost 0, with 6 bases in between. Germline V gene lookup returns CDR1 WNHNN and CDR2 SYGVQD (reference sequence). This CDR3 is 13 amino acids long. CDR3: CASSPGSTDTQYF. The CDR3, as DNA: TGCGCCAGCAGTCCCGGGAGCACAGATACGCAGTATTTT.